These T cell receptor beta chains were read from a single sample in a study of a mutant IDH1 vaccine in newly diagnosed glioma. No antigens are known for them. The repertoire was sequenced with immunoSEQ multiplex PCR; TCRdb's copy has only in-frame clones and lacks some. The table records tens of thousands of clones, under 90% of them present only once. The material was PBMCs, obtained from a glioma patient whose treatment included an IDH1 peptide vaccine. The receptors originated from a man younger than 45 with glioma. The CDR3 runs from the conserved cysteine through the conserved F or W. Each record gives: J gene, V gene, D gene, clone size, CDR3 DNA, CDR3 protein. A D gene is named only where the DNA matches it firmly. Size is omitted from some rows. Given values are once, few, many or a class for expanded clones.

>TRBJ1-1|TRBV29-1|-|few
TGCAGCGCATGGGTACAGGGACAGAACACTGAAGCTTTCTTT
CSAWVQGQNTEAFF
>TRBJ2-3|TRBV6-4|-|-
TGTGCCAGCAGCTCTGGGTGGGGTGGAGATACGCAGTATTTT
CASSSGWGGDTQYF
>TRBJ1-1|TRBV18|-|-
TGTGCCAGCTCACCAAAAAGGGCCACTGAAGCTTTCTTT
CASSPKRATEAFF
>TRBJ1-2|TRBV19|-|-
TGTGCCAGTAGTCATTCCAGGCACCGCTTAAACTATGGCTACACCTTC
CASSHSRHRLNYGYTF
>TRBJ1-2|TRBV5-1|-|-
TGCGCCAGCAGCTTGGAAGGTGGGGGCTACACCTTC
CASSLEGGGYTF
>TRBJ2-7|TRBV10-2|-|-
TGCGCCAGCAGTGAAGAACCCCTCTACGAGCAGTACTTC
CASSEEPLYEQYF
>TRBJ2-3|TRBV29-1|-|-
TGCAGCGTTGAAGATGGGGCAAGTGGCACAGATACGCAGTATTTT
CSVEDGASGTDTQYF
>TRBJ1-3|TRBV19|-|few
TGTGCCAGTAGTATAGGGCCCGGAAACACCATATATTTT
CASSIGPGNTIYF
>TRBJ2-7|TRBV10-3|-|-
TGTGCCATCAGTGGGACCTCCTACGAGCAGTACTTC
CAISGTSYEQYF
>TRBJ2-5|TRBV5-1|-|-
TGCGCCAGCAGCTTGGGGTCCAGGTCGAACCAAGAGACCCAGTACTTC
CASSLGSRSNQETQYF
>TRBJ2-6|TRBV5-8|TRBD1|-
TGTGCCAGCAGACGAACAGGGGCCGGGGCCAACGTCCTGACTTTC
CASRRTGAGANVLTF
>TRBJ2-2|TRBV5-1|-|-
TGCGCCAGCAGCTTGGCATGGCAGGGCCACGGGGAGCTGTTTTTT
CASSLAWQGHGELFF
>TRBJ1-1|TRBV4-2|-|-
TGTGCCAGCAGCCAATGGGCCCTCGAGAAGACTGAAGCTTTCTTT
CASSQWALEKTEAFF
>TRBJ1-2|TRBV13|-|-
TGTGCCAGCAGCTTAAAGGTAGGCCGACTTGGCCACACCTTC
CASSLKVGRLGHTF
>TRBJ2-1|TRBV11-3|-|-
TGTGCCAGCAGCTTAGGAGGCCCGCGGCATGAGCAGTTCTTC
CASSLGGPRHEQFF
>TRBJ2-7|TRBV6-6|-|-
TGTGCCAGCAGTTACTCGAGCAGGTTGAACTACGAGCAGTACTTC
CASSYSSRLNYEQYF
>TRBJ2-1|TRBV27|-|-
TGTGCCAGCAGTTTAAGCACCGGGACCCTCGTTGGGCAGTTCTTC
CASSLSTGTLVGQFF
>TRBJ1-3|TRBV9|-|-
TGTGCCAGCAGCGTAGGTCTAGGAGGGAACACCATATATTTT
CASSVGLGGNTIYF
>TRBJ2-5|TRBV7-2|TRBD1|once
TGTGCCAGCAGCCTCCCCAGGGGGACCCTCCAAGAGACCCAGTACTTC
CASSLPRGTLQETQYF
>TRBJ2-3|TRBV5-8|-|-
TGTGCCAGCAGCTTGGGCAGGAGAAGCACAGATACGCAGTATTTT
CASSLGRRSTDTQYF
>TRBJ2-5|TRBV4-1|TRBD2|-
TGCGCCAGCAGGGGTCGGGGGGAGTACCAAGAGACCCAGTACTTC
CASRGRGEYQETQYF